This is a list of T cell receptor beta chains from one sample in a study of CD8+ T cells in alopecia areata. Measured with immunoSEQ multiplex PCR; TCRdb has only the in-frame clones, and not every one. The sample lists 150,000 to 200,000 clones, approximately 59% occurring once. Sequences were derived from CD4+ T cells sorted from blood, sampled at week 0. The source of these receptors is a human donor with alopecia areata. Both conserved end residues are part of each CDR3.

CDR3 length	V gene	J gene	CDR3 protein
14	TRBV18	TRBJ1-2	CASSPTGTNYGYTF
15	TRBV7-2	TRBJ2-5	CASSSPVGLKETQYF
15	TRBV5-1	TRBJ1-5	CASSLDNGSNQPQHF
15	TRBV5-1	TRBJ2-1	CASRALAGYDNEQFF
13	TRBV7-7	TRBJ2-2	CASSLDRAGELFF
13	TRBV6-5	TRBJ1-5	CASSQNTGRPQHF
14	TRBV30	TRBJ1-1	CAWGTGQGFTEAFF
15	TRBV5-6	TRBJ2-1	CASSWGPTDLNEQFF
11	TRBV7-9	TRBJ2-5	CASSYQETQYF
14	TRBV19	TRBJ2-7	CASTSGTQAGEQYF
17	TRBV30	TRBJ1-5	CAWSRDRGPRGNQPQHF
15	TRBV6-5	TRBJ2-3	CASSYRGSSPDTQYF
13	TRBV2	TRBJ2-2	CASSRDNTGELFF
13	TRBV5-1	TRBJ2-5	CASSLTGLETQYF
13	TRBV29-1	TRBJ2-7	CSVQDRGSYEQYF
14	TRBV29-1	TRBJ2-3	CSVEAGGRTDTQYF
12	TRBV10-3	TRBJ1-1	CAITPGGTEAFF
13	TRBV2	TRBJ1-5	CASMTDSNQPQHF
14	TRBV2	TRBJ2-5	CASSDPPGIETQYF
16	TRBV4-2	TRBJ2-3	CASSQDGGGSLDTQYF
16	TRBV5-1	TRBJ1-2	CASSLAGPGSAYGYTF
14	TRBV7-9	TRBJ2-1	CASSLADPINEQFF
13	TRBV29-1	TRBJ2-3	CSVAQGLTDTQYF
15	TRBV6-1	TRBJ1-5	CASSVLGGASQPQHF
16	TRBV6-5	TRBJ2-2	CASSSSGGLNTGELFF
15	TRBV6-5	TRBJ2-1	CASTSTGGNYNEQFF
17	TRBV23-1	TRBJ2-7	CASSLTGALLASYEQYF
12	TRBV11-2	TRBJ2-3	CASSYGTDTQYF
13	TRBV6-5	TRBJ2-2	CASSYEGAGELFF
15	TRBV25-1	TRBJ1-2	CASSETGRANYGYTF
12	TRBV6-5	TRBJ2-5	CASSNRQETQYF
15	TRBV5-4	TRBJ2-3	CASSPGTSGGDTQYF
15	TRBV6-6	TRBJ2-5	CASSQGLAGQETQYF
15	TRBV7-7	TRBJ2-1	CASSFDPGLAGEQFF
11	TRBV29-1	TRBJ2-7	CSVVKGGRKYF
14	TRBV19	TRBJ1-5	CASSIQSDYQPQHF
12	TRBV29-1	TRBJ2-7	CSGRSSTYEQYF
14	TRBV5-5	TRBJ1-2	CASSLATVSGGYTF
13	TRBV29-1	TRBJ1-1	CSVGTKIGTEAFF
14	TRBV7-2	TRBJ2-5	CASSLGPNQETQYF
14	TRBV7-6	TRBJ1-6	CASSLAAASSPLHF
13	TRBV29-1	TRBJ1-1	CSPKMTGGSEAFF
13	TRBV6-5	TRBJ2-5	CASNSRTKETQYF
13	TRBV13	TRBJ2-1	CASSLDRMGEQFF
15	TRBV5-1	TRBJ2-4	CASSLEGRPKNIQYF
14	TRBV5-1	TRBJ2-1	CASSWGLEGGEQFF
11	TRBV11-2	TRBJ2-7	CASSSKYEQYF
13	TRBV29-1	TRBJ1-1	CSVERPLGAEAFF
17	TRBV7-2	TRBJ2-3	CASSLALRSGGTDTQYF